Following are 2 T cell receptor beta chains from one sample sequenced in a study of T cells in Graves' hyperthyroidism and ophthalmopathy. Template material for amplifying TCR beta CDR3 regions consisted of RNA transcripts. Researchers ran a first-round RT-PCR on the TCR CDR3 using the HTBI primer set. TCRdb reanalysed the multiplex PCR reads using MiXCR and keeps one entry per CDR3 protein. The sample consists of about 98,000 distinct CDR3 sequences, approximately 40% of them appearing once. The specimen sequenced was peripheral blood or thyroid tissue (not recorded which). These receptors were collected from a young woman with Graves' hyperthyroidism.

V and J are TRBV7-6 and TRBJ2-5; D is perhaps TRBD2 (6 bases). V was pared by 3 bases and J by 8 bases, with 10 bases between. The CDR3 covers 12 residues. Germline V gene sequence: CDR1 SGHVS, CDR2 FNYEAQ. The chain's CDR3 is CASSFREATQYF. The CDR3 DNA reads as TGTGCCAGCAGCTTCAGGGAGGCCACCCAGTACTTC. Drawing the rest from reference TRBV7-6 and TRBJ2-5, the complete variable domain is GAGVSQSPRYKVTKRGQDVALRCDPISGHVSLYWYRQALGQGPEFLTYFNYEAQQDKSGLPNDRFSAERPEGSISTLTIQRTEQRDSAMYRCASSFREATQYFGPGTRLLVL.

This sequence joins TRBV15 and TRBJ2-7; D is uncertain. The CDR3 length is 13 residues. CDR1 is LNHNV and CDR2 is YYDKDF in the germline V gene (reference sequence). V was clipped by 5 bases and J by 7 bases, with 15 bases between them. CDR3 residues: CATSPSSHHEQYF. DNA for the CDR3: TGTGCCACCAGCCCCAGCAGCCACCATGAGCAGTACTTC. Variable domain in full (rest from reference TRBV15 and TRBJ2-7): DAMVIQNPRYQVTQFGKPVTLSCSQTLNHNVMYWYQQKSSQAPKLLFHYYDKDFNNEADTPDNFQSRRPNTSFCFLDIRSPGLGDTAMYLCATSPSSHHEQYFGPGTRLTVT.